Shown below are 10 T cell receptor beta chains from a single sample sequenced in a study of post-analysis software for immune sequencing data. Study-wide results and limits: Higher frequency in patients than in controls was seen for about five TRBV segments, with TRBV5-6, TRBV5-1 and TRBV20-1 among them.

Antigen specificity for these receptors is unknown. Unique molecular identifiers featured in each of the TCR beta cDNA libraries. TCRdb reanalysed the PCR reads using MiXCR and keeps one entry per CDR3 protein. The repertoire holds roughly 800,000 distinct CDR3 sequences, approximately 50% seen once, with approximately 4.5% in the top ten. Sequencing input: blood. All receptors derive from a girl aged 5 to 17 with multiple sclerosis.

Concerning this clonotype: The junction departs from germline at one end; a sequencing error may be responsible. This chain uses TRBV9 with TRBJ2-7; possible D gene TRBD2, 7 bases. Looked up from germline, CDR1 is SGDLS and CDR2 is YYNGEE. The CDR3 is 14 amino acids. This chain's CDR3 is CTSSPGGGGYEQYF. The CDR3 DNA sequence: TGTACCAGCAGCCCGGGGGGAGGGGGCTACGAGCAGTACTTC.

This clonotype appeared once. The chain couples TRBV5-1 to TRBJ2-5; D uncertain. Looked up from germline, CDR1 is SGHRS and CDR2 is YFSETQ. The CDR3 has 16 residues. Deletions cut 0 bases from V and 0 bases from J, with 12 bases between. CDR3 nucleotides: TGCGCCAGCAGCTTGGGCAACAGAGTGTACCAAGAGACCCAGTACTTC. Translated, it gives CASSLGNRVYQETQYF.

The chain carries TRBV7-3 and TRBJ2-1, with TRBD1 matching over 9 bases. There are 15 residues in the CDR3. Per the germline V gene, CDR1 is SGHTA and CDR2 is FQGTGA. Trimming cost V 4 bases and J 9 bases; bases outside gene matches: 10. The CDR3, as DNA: TGTGCCAGCAGCTCTCCCGGGACAGGGTTGGGTGAGCAGTTCTTC. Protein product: CASSSPGTGLGEQFF.

CDR3 in DNA: TGTGCCAGCAGCCCTACTAGCGGGAGAGTCGAGCAGTTCTTC. Its translation: CASSPTSGRVEQFF. The chain links TRBV3-1 to TRBJ2-1; 11 nucleotides line up with TRBD2. The CDR3 is 14 amino acids. Germline-derived CDR1 and CDR2 are LGHDT and YNNKEL (reference sequence). After removal of 4 bases from V and 10 bases from J, the junction contained 6 bases not matched to a gene.

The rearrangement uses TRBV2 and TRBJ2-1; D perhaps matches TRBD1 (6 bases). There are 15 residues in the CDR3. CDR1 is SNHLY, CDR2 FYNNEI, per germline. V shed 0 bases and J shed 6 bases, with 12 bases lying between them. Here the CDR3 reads CASSEALGQRNEQFF. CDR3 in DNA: TGTGCCAGCAGTGAAGCGCTAGGACAGCGCAATGAGCAGTTCTTC.

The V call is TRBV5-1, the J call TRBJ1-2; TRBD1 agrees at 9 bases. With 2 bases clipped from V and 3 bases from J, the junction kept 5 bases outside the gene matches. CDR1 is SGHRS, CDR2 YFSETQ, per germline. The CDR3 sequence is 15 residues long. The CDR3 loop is CASSFDRGAYYGYTF. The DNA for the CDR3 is TGCGCCAGCAGCTTCGACAGGGGGGCTTACTATGGCTACACCTTC.

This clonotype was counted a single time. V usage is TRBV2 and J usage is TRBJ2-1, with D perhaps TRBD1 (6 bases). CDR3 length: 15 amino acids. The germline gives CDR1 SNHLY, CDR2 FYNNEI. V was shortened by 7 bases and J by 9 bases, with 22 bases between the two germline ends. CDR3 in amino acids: CASITGTRRDSEQFF. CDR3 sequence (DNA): TGTGCCAGCATTACCGGGACACGTAGAGACAGTGAGCAGTTCTTC.

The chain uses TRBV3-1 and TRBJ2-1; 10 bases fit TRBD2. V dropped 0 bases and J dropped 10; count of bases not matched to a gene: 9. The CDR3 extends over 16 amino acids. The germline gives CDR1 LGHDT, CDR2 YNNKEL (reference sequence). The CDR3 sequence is CASSQEASGSWREQFF. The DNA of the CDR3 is TGTGCCAGCAGCCAAGAGGCTAGCGGGAGTTGGCGGGAGCAGTTCTTC.

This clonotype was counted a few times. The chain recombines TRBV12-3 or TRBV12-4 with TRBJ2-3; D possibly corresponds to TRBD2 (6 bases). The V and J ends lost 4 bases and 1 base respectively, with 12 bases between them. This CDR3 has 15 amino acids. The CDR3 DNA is TGTGCCAGCAGTTCCATGCGGGGCCGCACAGATACGCAGTATTTT. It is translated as CASSSMRGRTDTQYF.

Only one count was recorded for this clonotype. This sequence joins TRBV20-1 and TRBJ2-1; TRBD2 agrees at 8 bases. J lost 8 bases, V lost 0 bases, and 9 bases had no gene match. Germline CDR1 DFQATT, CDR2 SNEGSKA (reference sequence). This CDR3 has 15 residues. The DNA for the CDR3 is TGCAGTGCTAGAGACGCGGGAGGAAGTATCGATGAGCAGTTCTTC. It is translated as CSARDAGGSIDEQFF.